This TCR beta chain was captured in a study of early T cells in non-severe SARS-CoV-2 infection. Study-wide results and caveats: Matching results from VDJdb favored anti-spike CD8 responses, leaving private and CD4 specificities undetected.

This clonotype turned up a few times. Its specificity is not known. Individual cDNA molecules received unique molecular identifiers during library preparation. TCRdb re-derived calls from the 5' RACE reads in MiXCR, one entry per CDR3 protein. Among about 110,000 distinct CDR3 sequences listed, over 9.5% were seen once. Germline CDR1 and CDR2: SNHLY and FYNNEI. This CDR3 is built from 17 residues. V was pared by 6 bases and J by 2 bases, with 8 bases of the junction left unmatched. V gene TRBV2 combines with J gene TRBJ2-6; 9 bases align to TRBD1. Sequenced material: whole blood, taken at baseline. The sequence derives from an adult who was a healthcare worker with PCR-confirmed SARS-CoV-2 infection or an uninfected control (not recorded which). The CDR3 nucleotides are TGTGCCAGCAGCCCGGGACAGGGTATCGCTGGGGCCAACGTCCTGACTTTC. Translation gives CASSPGQGIAGANVLTF. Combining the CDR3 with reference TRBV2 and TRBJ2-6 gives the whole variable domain EPEVTQTPSHQVTQMGQEVILRCVPISNHLYFYWYRQILGQKVEFLVSFYNNEISEKSEIFDDQFSVERPDGSNFTLKIRSTKLEDSAMYFCASSPGQGIAGANVLTFGAGSRLTVL.